A selection of T cell receptor beta chains follows, all from one sample in a study of blood T cells in healthy people across ages. TCRdb used MiXCR to reprocess the 5' RACE reads, holding one entry per CDR3 protein. The profile covers about 940,000 distinct CDR3 sequences, with 45% to 50% appearing a single time and roughly 13% taken by the ten largest. Material: blood. Every receptor here comes from a young man in good health. The CDR3 runs from the conserved cysteine through the conserved F or W. D genes are given only for firm matches. Size values are once, few and many counts, or a class for expanded clones, and some rows have none.

J,V,D,size,CDR3,DNA
TRBJ2-5,TRBV12-3/TRBV12-4,TRBD1,-,CASSAMGTVGEQYF,TGTGCCAGCAGTGCTATGGGGACAGTCGGTGAGCAGTACTTC
TRBJ2-7,TRBV4-3,-,few,CASSQEFGGEQYF,TGCGCCAGCAGCCAAGAATTCGGAGGCGAGCAGTACTTC
TRBJ2-7,TRBV29-1,-,few,CSVRPDYEQYF,TGCAGCGTAAGACCCGACTACGAGCAGTACTTC
TRBJ1-1,TRBV11-2,-,-,CASSLEWRNTEAFF,TGTGCCAGCAGCTTAGAATGGAGGAACACTGAAGCTTTCTTT
TRBJ2-3,TRBV20-1,-,-,CSARISGVADTQYF,TGCAGTGCGAGGATTAGCGGTGTCGCAGATACGCAGTATTTT
TRBJ2-1,TRBV20-1,-,once,CSVGAPSYNEQFF,TGCAGTGTTGGGGCCCCCTCCTACAATGAGCAGTTCTTC
TRBJ2-3,TRBV7-3,-,many,CASSLNPADTQYF,TGTGCCAGCAGCTTAAACCCCGCAGATACGCAGTATTTT
TRBJ2-3,TRBV3-1,TRBD2,-,CASSPGLAGSADTQYF,TGTGCCAGCAGCCCCGGACTAGCGGGTTCGGCAGATACGCAGTATTTT
TRBJ2-3,TRBV9,-,-,CASSEIGGIDTQYF,TGTGCCAGCAGCGAGATAGGAGGCATAGATACGCAGTATTTT
TRBJ1-2,TRBV30,-,-,CAWSKGLGYGYTF,TGTGCCTGGAGTAAAGGGCTCGGCTATGGCTACACCTTC
TRBJ2-7,TRBV27,TRBD1,many,CASRLTGGSYEQYF,TGTGCCAGCAGGTTGACAGGGGGCTCCTACGAGCAGTACTTC
TRBJ2-1,TRBV11-1,-,-,CASSSGRTTREQFF,TGTGCCAGCAGCTCCGGACGGACAACTCGGGAGCAGTTCTTC
TRBJ2-7,TRBV7-2,-,few,CASSPRRVGNEQYF,TGTGCCAGCAGCCCCCGAAGGGTGGGGAACGAGCAGTACTTC
TRBJ1-2,TRBV28,-,-,CASSFGSIYGYTF,TGTGCCAGCAGTTTTGGGTCCATCTATGGCTACACCTTC
TRBJ1-2,TRBV7-9,-,-,CASSLDRIYGYTF,TGTGCCAGCAGCTTAGACAGGATCTATGGCTACACCTTC
TRBJ2-1,TRBV24-1,TRBD1,-,CATSDSRQGSAYNEQFF,TGTGCCACCAGTGATTCACGACAGGGCTCTGCCTACAATGAGCAGTTCTTC
TRBJ2-3,TRBV29-1,-,-,CSVEDRTTRDSSTDTQYF,TGCAGCGTTGAAGATAGGACGACCCGGGACTCTAGCACAGATACGCAGTATTTT
TRBJ1-1,TRBV6-6,-,once,CASSPRGERTEAFF,TGTGCCAGCAGTCCGAGAGGGGAGAGGACTGAAGCTTTCTTT
TRBJ1-4,TRBV4-1,-,-,CASSQVTWRYNEKLFF,TGCGCCAGCAGCCAGGTGACTTGGCGGTATAATGAAAAACTGTTTTTT
TRBJ2-1,TRBV7-2,TRBD2,-,CASSLVLAGGLSYNEQFF,TGTGCCAGCAGCTTAGTTCTAGCGGGGGGCCTCTCCTACAATGAGCAGTTCTTC
TRBJ2-3,TRBV7-9,-,-,CASSVINPDTQYF,TGTGCCAGCAGCGTAATCAATCCAGATACGCAGTATTTT
TRBJ2-1,TRBV27,TRBD2,-,CASSPRTSGDATSYNEQFF,TGTGCCAGCAGTCCTCGGACTAGCGGGGACGCCACCTCCTACAATGAGCAGTTCTTC
TRBJ2-1,TRBV27,TRBD2,-,CASSLSPGLAEKQFF,TGTGCCAGCAGTTTATCCCCGGGACTAGCGGAAAAGCAGTTCTTC
TRBJ1-5,TRBV24-1,-,-,CATSDSREGVNQPQHF,TGTGCCACCAGTGATTCCAGGGAAGGTGTAAATCAGCCCCAGCATTTT
TRBJ2-7,TRBV6-2/TRBV6-3,-,-,CATGQPYEQYF,TGTGCCACCGGACAGCCCTACGAGCAGTACTTC
TRBJ1-2,TRBV7-6,-,few,CASSLGEQGSHTF,TGTGCCAGCAGCTTAGGGGAACAGGGAAGTCACACCTTC
TRBJ2-1,TRBV5-1,-,-,CASSLESVSRMTYNEQFF,TGCGCCAGCAGCTTGGAGTCGGTATCGCGAATGACCTACAATGAGCAGTTCTTC
TRBJ2-1,TRBV5-5,-,few,CASSLDRVGNNEQFF,TGTGCCAGCAGCTTGGACAGGGTCGGAAACAATGAGCAGTTCTTC
TRBJ1-4,TRBV9,-,-,CASSEMTRGDEKLFF,TGTGCCAGCAGCGAAATGACACGGGGGGATGAAAAACTGTTTTTT
TRBJ2-5,TRBV4-1,TRBD2,-,CASSQALTSGQETQYF,TGCGCCAGCAGCCAAGCTCTGACTAGCGGACAAGAGACCCAGTACTTC
TRBJ1-1,TRBV7-2,-,-,CASSLVWGGGENTEAFF,TGTGCCAGCAGCTTAGTCTGGGGGGGCGGGGAGAACACTGAAGCTTTCTTT
TRBJ2-7,TRBV28,-,-,CASRTGRGGQYF,TGTGCCAGCAGAACAGGGAGGGGCGGGCAGTACTTC
TRBJ2-5,TRBV28,-,-,CASSGGKLRTQYF,TGTGCCAGCAGTGGAGGAAAACTCCGGACCCAGTACTTC
TRBJ2-7,TRBV4-1,TRBD1,-,CASSRDPGQGGYEQYF,TGCGCCAGCAGCCGGGATCCGGGACAGGGGGGATACGAGCAGTACTTC
TRBJ1-1,TRBV9,TRBD1,few,CASSGRTGRAEAFF,TGTGCCAGCAGCGGGCGGACAGGGAGGGCTGAAGCTTTCTTT
TRBJ2-1,TRBV5-1,TRBD2,-,CASSFGSGGTYNEQFF,TGCGCCAGCAGCTTTGGCAGCGGGGGGACCTACAATGAGCAGTTCTTC
TRBJ1-2,TRBV3-1,TRBD1,-,CASSRTGGEGYTF,TGTGCCAGCAGTCGCACAGGGGGGGAGGGCTACACCTTC
TRBJ2-7,TRBV27,-,-,CASGRGSSYEQYF,TGTGCCAGCGGTCGGGGAAGCTCCTACGAGCAGTACTTC
TRBJ2-3,TRBV4-2,-,-,CASSHASRGTDTQYF,TGTGCCAGCAGCCACGCCAGCAGGGGCACAGATACGCAGTATTTT
TRBJ2-5,TRBV5-6,TRBD2,few,CASSLAPSGTKETQYF,TGTGCCAGCAGCTTGGCCCCTAGCGGAACCAAAGAGACCCAGTACTTC
TRBJ2-1,TRBV6-5,TRBD2,-,CASRRGVNNNEQFF,TGTGCCAGCAGACGGGGGGTAAATAACAATGAGCAGTTCTTC
TRBJ2-7,TRBV4-2,TRBD2,many,CASRIAGGIYEQYF,TGTGCCAGCCGTATAGCGGGGGGGATCTACGAGCAGTACTTC
TRBJ2-5,TRBV6-2/TRBV6-3,-,-,CASSYSSRGRETQYF,TGTGCCAGCAGTTACTCGTCTCGGGGGAGGGAGACCCAGTACTTC
TRBJ2-1,TRBV4-1,TRBD1,few,CASSQESGTVYNEQFF,TGCGCCAGCAGCCAAGAATCGGGGACAGTCTACAATGAGCAGTTCTTC
TRBJ2-5,TRBV9,TRBD2,-,CASSPQPGRDEQYF,TGTGCCAGCAGCCCCCAACCAGGGAGGGATGAGCAGTACTTC
TRBJ2-1,TRBV20-1,TRBD1,-,CSAKQGWDYNEQFF,TGCAGTGCTAAACAGGGGTGGGACTACAATGAGCAGTTCTTC
TRBJ1-5,TRBV2,-,-,CASRPGGAYQPQHF,TGTGCCAGCAGACCGGGAGGGGCCTACCAGCCCCAGCATTTT
TRBJ1-4,TRBV2,-,-,CASKGTDGTNEKLFF,TGTGCCAGCAAGGGCACAGATGGGACTAATGAAAAACTGTTTTTT
TRBJ1-2,TRBV7-9,-,few,CASSPFETNYGYTF,TGTGCCAGCAGCCCTTTTGAGACTAACTATGGCTACACCTTC
TRBJ1-2,TRBV20-1,TRBD1,many,CSSRPGDRGYGYTF,TGCAGTTCAAGGCCCGGGGACAGGGGCTATGGCTACACCTTC
TRBJ2-1,TRBV27,TRBD1,few,CASSPFSGTVNNEQFF,TGTGCCAGCAGTCCCTTCTCCGGGACAGTGAACAATGAGCAGTTCTTC
TRBJ2-3,TRBV12-3/TRBV12-4,-,-,CASSPPHTDTQYF,TGTGCTAGCAGTCCCCCGCACACGGATACGCAGTATTTT
TRBJ2-5,TRBV12-3/TRBV12-4,TRBD1,-,CASQGAETQYF,TGTGCCAGCCAGGGGGCAGAGACCCAGTACTTC
TRBJ2-1,TRBV7-2,TRBD1,-,CASSLVTGNNEQFF,TGTGCCAGCAGCTTAGTGACAGGGAACAATGAGCAGTTCTTC
TRBJ1-2,TRBV14,TRBD1,many,CASSHQTGTVANYGYTF,TGTGCCAGCAGCCACCAAACCGGGACAGTTGCTAACTATGGCTACACCTTC
TRBJ2-3,TRBV6-5,TRBD2,-,CASSYGGRGGTDTQYF,TGTGCCAGCAGTTACGGAGGCCGGGGGGGCACAGATACGCAGTATTTT